These T cell receptor beta chains were read from a single sample in a study of blood T cell repertoires in COVID-19. Assay: immunoSEQ multiplex PCR; the TCRdb copy retains only in-frame clones and omits some. The table includes 110,000 to 150,000 clones, over 70% detected once. Sequencing was performed on peripheral blood. Receptor source: a woman aged 60 to 75 with acute or convalescent COVID-19. Both conserved end residues are part of each CDR3. Fields, in order: J gene, D gene, clone size, V gene, CDR3 DNA, CDR3 protein. The D gene is left open where the match is weak. Clone size appears in some rows only: once, few, many, or a class for an expanded clone.

J: TRBJ2-7
D: -
size: -
V: TRBV25-1
DNA: TGTGCCAGCAGCGCCGCCCTATCCTACGAGCAGTACTTC
CDR3: CASSAALSYEQYF

J: TRBJ1-6
D: TRBD1
size: -
V: TRBV4-1
DNA: TGCGCCAGCAGCTCCCAGGCCGGGACAGGGGATTCACCCCTCCACTTT
CDR3: CASSSQAGTGDSPLHF

J: TRBJ1-2
D: -
size: -
V: TRBV7-9
DNA: TGTGCCAGCAGCCCGGGCCAGGGGTACTATGGCTACACCTTC
CDR3: CASSPGQGYYGYTF

J: TRBJ2-1
D: -
size: -
V: TRBV29-1
DNA: TGCAGCGTGTCCGTGACTGAGCGGGTTCCCAATGAGCAGTTCTTC
CDR3: CSVSVTERVPNEQFF

J: TRBJ2-3
D: TRBD2
size: -
V: TRBV24-1
DNA: TGTGCCACCAGTGAGCCGGGACTACCTAATACGCAGTATTTT
CDR3: CATSEPGLPNTQYF

J: TRBJ2-1
D: TRBD2
size: -
V: TRBV5-6
DNA: TGTGCCAGCAGCTTGGCGACTAGCGGGAGTAAGCAGTTCTTC
CDR3: CASSLATSGSKQFF

J: TRBJ1-1
D: -
size: -
V: TRBV28
DNA: TGTGCCAGCGCCCGCGTTAGCGTTGGGGACACTGAAGCTTTCTTT
CDR3: CASARVSVGDTEAFF

J: TRBJ2-3
D: TRBD1
size: -
V: TRBV9
DNA: TGTGCCAGCAGCGCAGGGGGTTGGGATACGCAGTATTTT
CDR3: CASSAGGWDTQYF

J: TRBJ1-2
D: TRBD1
size: -
V: TRBV5-1
DNA: TGCGCCAGCAGCTGGGGACAGGACAACTATGGCTACACCTTC
CDR3: CASSWGQDNYGYTF

J: TRBJ1-1
D: TRBD1
size: few
V: TRBV19
DNA: TGTGCCAGTAGTCTACAGGGGGCGAACACTGAAGCTTTCTTT
CDR3: CASSLQGANTEAFF

J: TRBJ2-6
D: -
size: -
V: TRBV12-2
DNA: TGTGCAAGTCGCTTAGAATCTGCATACTTTTCTGGGGCCAACGTCCTGACTTTC
CDR3: CASRLESAYFSGANVLTF

J: TRBJ1-1
D: TRBD1
size: -
V: TRBV5-1
DNA: TGCGCCAGCAGCTACTACAGGGGACAGGGCACTGAAGCTTTCTTT
CDR3: CASSYYRGQGTEAFF

J: TRBJ1-5
D: -
size: -
V: TRBV6-1
DNA: TGTGCCAGCAGTGAATCAGGGAAGAATCAGCCCCAGCATTTT
CDR3: CASSESGKNQPQHF

J: TRBJ1-6
D: -
size: few
V: TRBV5-6
DNA: TGTGCCAGCAGCTTGGGAGGTCCGAGCTCCTATAATTCACCCCTCCACTTT
CDR3: CASSLGGPSSYNSPLHF

J: TRBJ1-5
D: TRBD1
size: -
V: TRBV5-6
DNA: TGTGCCAGCAGCCCGACAGGGGGATCTCAGCCCCAGCATTTT
CDR3: CASSPTGGSQPQHF

J: TRBJ2-3
D: TRBD2
size: -
V: TRBV7-2
DNA: TGTGCCAGCAGCTTACTGGTCCTAGCGGGAGAAACAGATACGCAGTATTTT
CDR3: CASSLLVLAGETDTQYF

J: TRBJ2-1
D: -
size: -
V: TRBV15
DNA: TGTGCCACCAGCAGAGACCTACGGCAGTTCTTC
CDR3: CATSRDLRQFF

J: TRBJ1-6
D: TRBD1
size: -
V: TRBV6-5
DNA: TGTGCCAGCAGAAGACAGGGGGCGGATAATTCACCCCTCCACTTT
CDR3: CASRRQGADNSPLHF

J: TRBJ2-7
D: TRBD1
size: -
V: TRBV30
DNA: TGTGCCTGGAGTTCAGGACAGGGATGGGACGAGCAGTACTTC
CDR3: CAWSSGQGWDEQYF

J: TRBJ2-1
D: TRBD2
size: -
V: TRBV19
DNA: TGTGCCAGTAGTATGAGAGGGGGGACTAGCAACAATGAGCAGTTCTTC
CDR3: CASSMRGGTSNNEQFF

J: TRBJ2-1
D: TRBD1
size: once
V: TRBV4-2
DNA: TGTGCCAGCAGCCAACAAGGGACAGGGGGCCTCCTCGCCTACAATGAGCAGTTCTTC
CDR3: CASSQQGTGGLLAYNEQFF

J: TRBJ2-7
D: TRBD1
size: -
V: TRBV11-2
DNA: TGTGCCAGCAGCTTCTTTGGACAGGGTAGAGGAGAGCAGTACTTC
CDR3: CASSFFGQGRGEQYF

J: TRBJ2-2
D: TRBD1
size: -
V: TRBV14
DNA: TGTGCCAGCAGCCAGGCTTACAGGGGGCAGGCCGGGGAGCTGTTTTTT
CDR3: CASSQAYRGQAGELFF

J: TRBJ2-1
D: -
size: -
V: TRBV5-6
DNA: TGTGCCAGCAGTTTGGGACTTTACAATGAGCAGTTCTTC
CDR3: CASSLGLYNEQFF

J: TRBJ2-1
D: TRBD2
size: -
V: TRBV10-3
DNA: TGTGCCATCAGTGAGTCTGGTTCGGCGGGAGTCCAAAAAGCGTACAATGAGCAGTTCTTC
CDR3: CAISESGSAGVQKAYNEQFF